These T cell receptor beta chains were read from a single sample in a study of human T cells and chemical hapten exposure. MiXCR, run by TCRdb on the RACE reads, gives a single entry per CDR3 protein. The data contain fewer than 500,000 distinct CDR3 sequences, approximately 5.1% of them singletons. The material sequenced was whole blood, taken in connection with sensitization to the hapten diphenylcyclopropenone (DPC). Receptors originate from a woman aged 45-59 years with alopecia areata. Some clones in this sample may be carry-over from other donors' samples. The conserved cysteine and the conserved F or W are not part of the CDR3 here. The D gene is left open where the match is weak. The size entry is marked missing in some rows and otherwise reads once, few, many or a size class.

>NA|TRBJ1-1|NA|TRBV20-1
SARDFSGQNTEAF
>many|TRBJ2-3|NA|TRBV29-1
SVEVTARGDTQY
>NA|TRBJ1-4|NA|TRBV12-3/TRBV12-4
ASTTLEEKLF
>many|TRBJ2-1|TRBD2|TRBV2
ASSERTSGPHNEQF
>many|TRBJ2-3|NA|TRBV24-1
ATSAQPGASSTDTQY
>few|TRBJ1-2|TRBD1|TRBV12-3/TRBV12-4
ASRPGQGVKGYT
>NA|TRBJ2-1|NA|TRBV7-8
ASSQGTPSSYNEQF
>NA|TRBJ2-7|TRBD1|TRBV9
ASSVAGTGVHEQY
>many|TRBJ2-3|NA|TRBV12-3/TRBV12-4
ASSSASATDTQY
>many|TRBJ2-1|NA|TRBV29-1
SVVGREDGSVNEQF
>many|TRBJ2-5|NA|TRBV29-1
SELPGTTETQY
>NA|TRBJ2-3|TRBD2|TRBV12-3/TRBV12-4
ASSFGREVGDTQY
>many|TRBJ1-5|TRBD1|TRBV27
ASSLTGNNQPQH
>many|TRBJ2-1|TRBD2|TRBV5-1
ASSRRAGTSINEQF
>NA|TRBJ2-3|TRBD1|TRBV5-1
ASSLAPDRVDTQY
>many|TRBJ1-2|NA|TRBV4-2
ASSQDLFAGYT
>few|TRBJ2-3|TRBD1|TRBV28
ASSWFGTGGTVSTDTQY
>NA|TRBJ1-1|NA|TRBV3-1
ASSQMDKNTEAF
>many|TRBJ2-3|NA|TRBV29-1
SVTTGPDTQY
>NA|TRBJ1-6|NA|TRBV12-3/TRBV12-4
ASSTNGGSPLH
>few|TRBJ1-2|TRBD1|TRBV27
ASSSTGGRGYT
>many|TRBJ2-1|NA|TRBV25-1
ASSEYRGGGIEQF
>many|TRBJ2-3|NA|TRBV27
ASSSGLQTDTQY
>few|TRBJ1-6|TRBD1|TRBV7-2
ASSGGTGRSPLH
>many|TRBJ2-1|TRBD1|TRBV12-3/TRBV12-4
ASSLGTGGHNEQF
>NA|TRBJ2-7|NA|TRBV20-1
SADTSSYEQY
>few|TRBJ2-3|TRBD2|TRBV20-1
SASSLAGTDTQY
>many|TRBJ1-6|NA|TRBV27
ATLRTASSYNSPLH
>NA|TRBJ2-3|TRBD2|TRBV19
ASSALTSGTDTQY
>many|TRBJ2-3|NA|TRBV7-9
ASSRDSWWGEDTQY
>many|TRBJ1-5|NA|TRBV10-3
AIWAGVGNQPQH
>many|TRBJ2-5|TRBD1|TRBV5-1
ASSLTGAEETQY
>few|TRBJ2-3|NA|TRBV5-1
ASSLRTDSTDTQY
>NA|TRBJ2-3|NA|TRBV30
AWTATRSTDTQY
>many|TRBJ2-3|NA|TRBV5-1
ASSLHFTDTQY
>few|TRBJ1-1|NA|TRBV13
ASSSGYGGTEAF
>many|TRBJ2-7|NA|TRBV5-1
ASSLEAHEQY
>NA|TRBJ1-4|NA|TRBV28
ASSLGRAKKLF
>NA|TRBJ2-7|NA|TRBV12-3/TRBV12-4
ASSFNLYEQY
>NA|TRBJ2-1|NA|TRBV6-1
ASSGGTPISNEQF
>many|TRBJ2-1|TRBD1|TRBV20-1
SARDGQGAGEQF
>many|TRBJ2-3|TRBD1|TRBV29-1
SVDWGRGSSDTQY